These 19 T cell receptor beta chains originate from one sample sequenced in a study of regulatory dendritic cells for organ transplantation. TCRdb's copy holds only in-frame clones and misses some; the assay was immunoSEQ multiplex PCR. The sample has 29,000 or so clones, approximately 79% seen once. The sequencing sample was made of memory CD4+ T cells from blood. Subset reported: CD45RO+ memory T cells. The receptor source for this set is a human donor in good health.

This chain uses TRBV4-1 with TRBJ1-1; TRBD1 might be the D (6 bases). Germline lookup yields CDR1 MGHRA and CDR2 YSYEKL. This CDR3 has 15 amino acids. V gave up 1 base and J gave up 4 bases, with 13 bases separating them. The CDR3 is CASSQVSTGSTEAFF. The CDR3 DNA is TGCGCCAGCAGCCAAGTTTCAACAGGGTCCACTGAAGCTTTCTTT.

J is TRBJ2-3 and V is TRBV19; 7 nucleotides match TRBD1. Per the germline V gene, CDR1 is LNHDA and CDR2 is SQIVND (reference sequence). The trim removed 2 bases at V and 0 bases at J, leaving 5 bases unmatched. CDR3 length equals 16 residues. In DNA form, the CDR3 reads TGTGCCAGTAGTATAATCGGGACAGCGAGCACAGATACGCAGTATTTT. It yields the protein CASSIIGTASTDTQYF.

This chain uses TRBV28 with TRBJ2-5; tentative D call: TRBD2 (6 bases). V was clipped by 6 bases and J by 9 bases, with 20 bases between them. Germline V gene lookup returns CDR1 MDHEN and CDR2 SYDVKM. The CDR3 runs 14 residues. The DNA of the CDR3 is TGTGCCAGCAGCAGACTAGACCCATGGGGGGCCCAGTACTTC. This translates into CASSRLDPWGAQYF. The full variable domain, in which reference TRBV28 and TRBJ2-5 provide the parts outside the CDR3, is DVKVTQSSRYLVKRTGEKVFLECVQDMDHENMFWYRQDPGLGLRLIYFSYDVKMKEKGDIPEGYSVSREKKERFSLILESASTNQTSMYLCASSRLDPWGAQYFGPGTRLLVL.

This chain connects TRBV6-5 to TRBJ1-2, with D tentatively TRBD1 (5 bases). The CDR3 has 13 residues. V dropped 6 bases and J dropped 3 bases, with 11 bases sitting between them. In germline, CDR1 is MNHEY, CDR2 SVGAGI. For the CDR3, the DNA is TGTGCCAGCAGGGCTACAGGATACTATGGCTACACCTTC. This translates into CASRATGYYGYTF.

The chain is built from TRBV4-2 and TRBJ1-1; 8 bases align to TRBD1. The germline gives CDR1 LGHNA, CDR2 YNFKEQ. This CDR3 is built from 15 residues. With 2 bases clipped from V and 3 bases from J, the junction kept 5 bases outside the gene matches. CDR3 in DNA: TGTGCCAGCAGCCAAATGGGACAGGCGGACACTGAAGCTTTCTTT. Translated, it gives CASSQMGQADTEAFF.

The CDR3 DNA reads TGTGCCAGCAGTTACGTCCAAGTCCCGGCAGATACGCAGTATTTT. Its translation: CASSYVQVPADTQYF. The chain joins TRBV6-6 to TRBJ2-3; D call uncertain. This CDR3 is 15 amino acids long. The germline V gene encodes CDR1 MNHNY and CDR2 SVGAGI (reference sequence). V gave up 2 bases and J gave up 4 bases, with 13 bases separating them.

The chain couples TRBV2 to TRBJ1-1; 9 nucleotides agree with TRBD1. CDR1 is SNHLY, CDR2 FYNNEI, per germline. The CDR3 is 16 amino acids. The ends lost 6 bases at V and 5 bases at J; junction bases unmatched: 13. CDR3 in amino acids: CASRGLSGTGFTEAFF. The CDR3 bases are TGTGCCAGCAGGGGGCTTTCCGGGACAGGGTTTACTGAAGCTTTCTTT.

This sequence joins TRBV6-1 and TRBJ1-5, with D unresolved. The CDR3 runs to 14 residues. The ends were cut back, 3 bases at V and 0 bases at J, with 6 bases in the middle. Germline loops: CDR1 MNHNS, CDR2 SASEGT. The CDR3 nucleotides are TGTGCCAGCAGTGATAGGAATAGCAATCAGCCCCAGCATTTT. Encoded protein: CASSDRNSNQPQHF.

This chain uses TRBV4-3 with TRBJ1-2; TRBD1 might be the D (5 bases). Germline loops: CDR1 LGHNA, CDR2 YSLEER. The CDR3 extends over 14 amino acids. V lost 0 bases to trimming and J lost 6 bases, with 11 bases between them. CDR3 bases: TGCGCCAGCAGCCAAGATCATGGGGGGGATGGCTACACCTTC. It is translated as CASSQDHGGDGYTF.

This clone was seen just once. The CDR3 region is CASSRDSQGASEQYF. The CDR3 DNA reads TGCGCCAGCAGCAGAGATAGCCAGGGGGCGAGTGAGCAGTACTTC. The rearrangement joins TRBV5-1 to TRBJ2-7; 8 bases fit TRBD1. CDR3 length equals 15 residues. The germline V gene encodes CDR1 SGHRS and CDR2 YFSETQ. V lost 4 bases, J lost 7 bases, and 13 bases stayed unmatched.

The chain carries TRBV28 and TRBJ1-2; D ambiguous. V shed 11 bases and J shed 4 bases, with 17 bases lying between them. CDR1 and CDR2 (germline): MDHEN, SYDVKM. This CDR3 has 13 residues. The CDR3 is CAVKSQEGYGYTF. The CDR3 bases are TGTGCCGTCAAGAGCCAGGAGGGCTATGGCTACACCTTC.

The chain has TRBV15 and TRBJ2-5; D may match TRBD1 or TRBD2 (5 bases each). CDR1 is LNHNV and CDR2 is YYDKDF in the germline V gene (reference sequence). Trimming shortened V by 1 base and J by 4 bases, and 13 bases separated the two germline ends. This CDR3 comprises 15 residues. CDR3 DNA sequence: TGTGCCACCAGCAGAGGGGGCGACGGAGGAGAGACCCAGTACTTC. It is translated as CATSRGGDGGETQYF.

This clone occurred a few times. The chain combines TRBV9 with TRBJ2-7, with 10 bases lining up with TRBD1. Trimming removed 0 bases from V and 5 bases from J; junction bases left unmatched: 5. The CDR3 spans 15 residues. The V gene's germline CDR1 is SGDLS and CDR2 YYNGEE. This CDR3 reads CASSVAGTGVDEQYF. CDR3 nucleotides: TGTGCCAGCAGCGTAGCCGGGACAGGGGTTGACGAGCAGTACTTC.

The chain carries TRBV7-6 and TRBJ2-2; D unresolved. Germline CDR1 and CDR2: SGHVS and FNYEAQ. This CDR3 is 15 amino acids long. The germline V and J ends were trimmed by 0 bases and 4 bases, with 9 bases remaining between them. The CDR3 nucleotides read TGTGCCAGCAGCTTAGCGACGGACGGCACCGGGGAGCTGTTTTTT. Translation: CASSLATDGTGELFF.

This clone was counted once. The CDR3 protein is CASSPQGLGYTF. The CDR3 DNA reads as TGTGCCAGCAGTCCTCAGGGGTTGGGCTACACCTTC. The J gene is TRBJ1-2, the V gene TRBV6-6, with a tentative D call TRBD1 (6 bases). Germline CDR1 and CDR2: MNHNY and SVGAGI (reference sequence). CDR3 length: 12 amino acids. The V and J ends lost 5 bases and 8 bases respectively, with 12 bases between them.

The chain employs TRBV4-3 and TRBJ2-7; TRBD2 agrees at 7 bases. The germline CDR1 and CDR2 sequences are LGHNA and YSLEER. Unmatched junction bases numbered 4, after V lost 4 bases and J lost 1 base. The CDR3 consists of 14 residues. The CDR3: CASSLSGGSYEQYF. The CDR3 DNA sequence: TGCGCCAGCAGCCTTTCGGGGGGATCCTACGAGCAGTACTTC.

This rearrangement joins TRBV7-9 to TRBJ2-3, with D perhaps TRBD2 (5 bases). In germline, CDR1 is SEHNR, CDR2 FQNEAQ (reference sequence). This CDR3 contains 14 residues. The V and J ends lost 5 bases and 8 bases respectively, with 17 bases between them. The CDR3 DNA reads as TGTGCCAGCAGCCGGGGATGGGGAAAGGGTACGCAGTATTTT. Translating gives CASSRGWGKGTQYF.

The chain is built from TRBV6-1 and TRBJ1-1; TRBD1 agrees at 9 bases. Germline CDR1 MNHNS, CDR2 SASEGT. This CDR3 comprises 15 residues. Trimming cost V 8 bases and J 1 base; bases outside gene matches: 8. The CDR3 is CASYDGTGRNTEAFF. Written as DNA, the CDR3 is TGTGCCAGCTACGATGGGACAGGGCGGAACACTGAAGCTTTCTTT.

By share of the sample, this clone is medium-sized. The CDR3 DNA reads as TGTGCCAGCAGTTTATTGTCGACTATAGGACCGGAGTACGAGCAGTACTTC. Translating it yields CASSLLSTIGPEYEQYF. V gene TRBV27 combines with J gene TRBJ2-7, with D maybe TRBD2 (5 bases). Germline V lookup: CDR1 MNHEY, CDR2 SMNVEV (reference sequence). V was trimmed by 1 base and J by 4 bases, leaving 20 bases between them. The CDR3 extends over 17 amino acids.